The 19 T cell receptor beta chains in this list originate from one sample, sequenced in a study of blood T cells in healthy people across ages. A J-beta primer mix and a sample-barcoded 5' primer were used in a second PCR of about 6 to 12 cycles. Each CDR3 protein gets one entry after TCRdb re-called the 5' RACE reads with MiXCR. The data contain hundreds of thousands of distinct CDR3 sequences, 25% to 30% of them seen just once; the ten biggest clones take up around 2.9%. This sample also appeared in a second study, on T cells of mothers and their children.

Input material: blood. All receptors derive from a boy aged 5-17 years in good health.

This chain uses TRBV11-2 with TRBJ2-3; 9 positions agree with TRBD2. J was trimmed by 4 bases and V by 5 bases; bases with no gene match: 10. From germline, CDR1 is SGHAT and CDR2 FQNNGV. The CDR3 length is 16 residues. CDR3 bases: TGTGCCAGCAGCCCCATGAATAGCGGGAGCGCAGATACGCAGTATTTT. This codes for CASSPMNSGSADTQYF.

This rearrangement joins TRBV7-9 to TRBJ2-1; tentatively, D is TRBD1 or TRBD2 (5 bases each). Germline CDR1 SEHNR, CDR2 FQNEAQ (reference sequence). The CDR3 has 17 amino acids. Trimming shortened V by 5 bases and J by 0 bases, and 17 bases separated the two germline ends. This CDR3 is CASSLAGALRSYNEQFF. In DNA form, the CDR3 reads TGTGCCAGCAGCCTCGCCGGGGCCCTTCGCTCCTACAATGAGCAGTTCTTC. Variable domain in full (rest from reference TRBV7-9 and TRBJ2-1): DTGVSQNPRHKITKRGQNVTFRCDPISEHNRLYWYRQTLGQGPEFLTYFQNEAQLEKSRLLSDRFSAERPKGSFSTLEIQRTEQGDSAMYLCASSLAGALRSYNEQFFGPGTRLTVL.

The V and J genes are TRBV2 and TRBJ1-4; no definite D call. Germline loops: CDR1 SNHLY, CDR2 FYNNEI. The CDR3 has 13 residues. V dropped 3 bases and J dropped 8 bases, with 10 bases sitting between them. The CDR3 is CASSEQEGEKLFF. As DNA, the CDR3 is TGTGCCAGCAGTGAGCAGGAAGGGGAAAAACTGTTTTTT.

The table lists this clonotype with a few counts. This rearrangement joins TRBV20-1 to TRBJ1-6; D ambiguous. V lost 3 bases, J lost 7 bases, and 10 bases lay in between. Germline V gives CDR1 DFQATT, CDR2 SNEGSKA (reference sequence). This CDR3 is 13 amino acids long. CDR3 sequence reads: CSARAELNSPLHF. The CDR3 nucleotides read TGCAGTGCTAGGGCCGAACTAAATTCACCCCTCCACTTT.

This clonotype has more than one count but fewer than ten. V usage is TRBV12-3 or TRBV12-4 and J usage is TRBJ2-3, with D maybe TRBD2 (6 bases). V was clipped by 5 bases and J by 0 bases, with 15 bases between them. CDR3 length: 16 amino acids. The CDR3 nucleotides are TGTGCCAGCAGTCCCCACTTACGGGGGAGCACAGATACGCAGTATTTT. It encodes CASSPHLRGSTDTQYF.

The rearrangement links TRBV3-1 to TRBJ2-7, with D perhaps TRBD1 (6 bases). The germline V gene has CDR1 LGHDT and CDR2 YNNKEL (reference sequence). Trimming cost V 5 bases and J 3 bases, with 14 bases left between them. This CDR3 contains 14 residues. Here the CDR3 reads CASSTLGQNYEQYF. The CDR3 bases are TGTGCCAGCAGCACCCTCGGACAGAACTACGAGCAGTACTTC.

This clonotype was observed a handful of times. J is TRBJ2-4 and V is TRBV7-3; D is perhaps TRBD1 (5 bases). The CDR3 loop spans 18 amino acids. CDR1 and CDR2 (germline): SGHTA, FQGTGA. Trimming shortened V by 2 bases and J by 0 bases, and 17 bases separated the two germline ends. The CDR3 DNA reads TGTGCCAGCAGCTTACCCCCAGGGCGTCTCCTAGCCAAAAACATTCAGTACTTC. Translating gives CASSLPPGRLLAKNIQYF.

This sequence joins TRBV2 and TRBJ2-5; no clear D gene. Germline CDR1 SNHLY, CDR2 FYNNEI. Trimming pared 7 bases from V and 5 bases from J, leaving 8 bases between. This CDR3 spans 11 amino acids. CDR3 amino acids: CASNVGETQYF. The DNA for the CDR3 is TGTGCCAGCAACGTTGGGGAGACCCAGTACTTC.

The CDR3 region is CSARVGGAGNNSPLHF. The CDR3 nucleotides read TGCAGTGCTAGAGTAGGGGGCGCTGGGAATAATTCACCCCTCCACTTT. The genes are TRBV20-1 and TRBJ1-6; 7 positions match TRBD1. Trimming cost V 1 base and J 5 bases; bases outside gene matches: 8. The CDR3 length is 16 residues. Germline V CDR1 and CDR2: DFQATT, SNEGSKA (reference sequence).

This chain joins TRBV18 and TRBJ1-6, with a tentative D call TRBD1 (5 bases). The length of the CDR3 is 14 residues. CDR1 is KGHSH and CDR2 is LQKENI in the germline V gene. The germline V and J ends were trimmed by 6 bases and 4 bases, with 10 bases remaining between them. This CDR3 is CASSPDSYNSPLHF. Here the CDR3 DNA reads TGTGCCAGCTCCCCCGACAGTTATAATTCACCCCTCCACTTT. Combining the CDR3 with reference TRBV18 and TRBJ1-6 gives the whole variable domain NAGVMQNPRHLVRRRGQEARLRCSPMKGHSHVYWYRQLPEEGLKFMVYLQKENIIDESGMPKERFSAEFPKEGPSILRIQQVVRGDSAAYFCASSPDSYNSPLHFGNGTRLTVT.

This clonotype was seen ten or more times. Written as DNA, the CDR3 is TGTGCCAGCAGCCAGCAAGGGGGAATTGAAGCTTTCTTT. Its translation is CASSQQGGIEAFF. The chain couples TRBV3-1 to TRBJ1-1, with TRBD1 as a possible D gene (6 bases). The CDR3 runs to 13 residues. Germline V lookup: CDR1 LGHDT, CDR2 YNNKEL (reference sequence). Deletions cut 3 bases from V and 7 bases from J, with 12 bases between.

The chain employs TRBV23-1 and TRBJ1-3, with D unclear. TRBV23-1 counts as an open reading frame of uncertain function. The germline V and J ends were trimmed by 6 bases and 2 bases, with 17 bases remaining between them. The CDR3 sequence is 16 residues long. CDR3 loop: CASSSIHGFTGNTIYF. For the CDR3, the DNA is TGCGCCAGCAGCTCAATTCACGGTTTTACTGGAAACACCATATATTTT.

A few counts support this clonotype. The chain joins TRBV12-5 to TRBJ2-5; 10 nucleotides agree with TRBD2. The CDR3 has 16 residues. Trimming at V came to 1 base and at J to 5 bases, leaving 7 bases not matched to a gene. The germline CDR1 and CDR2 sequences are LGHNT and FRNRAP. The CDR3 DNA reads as TGTGCTAGTGGTTTGGGCCAGCGGGGGGGCCCTGAGACCCAGTACTTC. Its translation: CASGLGQRGGPETQYF.

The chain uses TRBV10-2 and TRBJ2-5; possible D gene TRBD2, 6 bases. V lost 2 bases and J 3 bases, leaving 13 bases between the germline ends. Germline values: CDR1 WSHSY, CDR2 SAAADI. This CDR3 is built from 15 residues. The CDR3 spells CASSERRTTKETQYF. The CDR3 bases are TGCGCCAGCAGTGAGAGAAGGACTACAAAAGAGACCCAGTACTTC.

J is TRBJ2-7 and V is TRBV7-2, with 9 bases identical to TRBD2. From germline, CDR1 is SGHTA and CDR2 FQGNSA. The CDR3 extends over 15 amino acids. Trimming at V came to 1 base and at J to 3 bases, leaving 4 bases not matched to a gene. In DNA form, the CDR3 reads TGTGCCAGCAGCTTAGAAGCTAGCGGGATCTACGAGCAGTACTTC. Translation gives CASSLEASGIYEQYF.

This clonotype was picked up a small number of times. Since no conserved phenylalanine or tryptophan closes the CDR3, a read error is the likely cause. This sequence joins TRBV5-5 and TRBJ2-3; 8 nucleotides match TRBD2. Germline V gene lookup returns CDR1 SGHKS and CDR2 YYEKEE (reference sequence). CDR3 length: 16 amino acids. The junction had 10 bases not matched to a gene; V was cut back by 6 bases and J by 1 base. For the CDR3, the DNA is TGTGCCAGCAACCCTCGGGAGGGAAGAGGCACAGATACGCAGTATCTT. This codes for CASNPREGRGTDTQYL.

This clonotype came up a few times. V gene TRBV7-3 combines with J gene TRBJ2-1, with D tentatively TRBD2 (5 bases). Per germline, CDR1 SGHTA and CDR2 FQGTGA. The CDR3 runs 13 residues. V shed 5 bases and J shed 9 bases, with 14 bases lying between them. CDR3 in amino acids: CASSQTLEGEQFF. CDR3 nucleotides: TGTGCCAGCAGCCAGACCCTAGAGGGTGAGCAGTTCTTC.

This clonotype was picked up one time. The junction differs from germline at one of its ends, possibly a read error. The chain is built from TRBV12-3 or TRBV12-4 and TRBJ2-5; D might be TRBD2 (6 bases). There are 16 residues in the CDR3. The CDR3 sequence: CASSFAGVGTHGTQHF. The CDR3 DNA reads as TGTGCCAGCAGTTTTGCTGGAGTGGGGACTCACGGGACCCAGCACTTC.

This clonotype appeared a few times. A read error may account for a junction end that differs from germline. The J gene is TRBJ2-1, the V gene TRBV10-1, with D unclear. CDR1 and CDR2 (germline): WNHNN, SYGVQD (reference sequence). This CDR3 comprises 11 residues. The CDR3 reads CASSEGPSKYF. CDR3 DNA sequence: TGCGCCAGCAGTGAGGGCCCTTCCAAGTACTTC.